The clone carrying this T cell receptor (beta chain) was seen just once. This record comes from a study of blood T cell repertoires in COVID-19. TCRdb keeps only in-frame clones here, not all; method: immunoSEQ multiplex PCR. This sample has 300,000 to 400,000 clones; roughly 90% occur once, and the top ten carry about 3%. Per germline, CDR1 LNHDA and CDR2 SQIVND (reference sequence). V shed 3 bases and J 5 bases; nucleotides not matched to a gene: 6. CDR3 length equals 14 residues. J is TRBJ2-5 and V is TRBV19; TRBD1 aligns across 7 bases. The sample taken for sequencing was peripheral blood. The receptor's source is a woman in her 30s with COVID-19, enrolled during active disease. The DNA of the CDR3 is TGTGCCAGTAGTATGAAAGGGGGCGGGGAGACCCAGTACTTC. Translation: CASSMKGGGETQYF.